This T cell receptor (beta chain) was documented in a study of blood T cells in healthy people across ages. Study-wide context: There was about one barcoded beta molecule captured by template switching per two T cells. Points from the study as a whole: Bulk PBMC profiling left naive and antigen-experienced comparisons inconclusive.

Donors each provided roughly 10 milliliters of peripheral blood. Through a sample-barcoded 5' primer and a J-beta primer mix, a second PCR was run for 7 to 11 cycles. TCRdb re-analysed the 5' RACE reads in MiXCR, keeping a single row per CDR3 protein. The repertoire holds almost 1 million distinct CDR3 sequences, with approximately 50% as singletons. Regarding this clonotype: Its cognate antigen is unknown.

The sequence came from a woman aged 60-75 years in good health. The specimen sequenced was blood.

The CDR3 bases are TGTGCCAGCAGCTTAGCCGGAGTAGTGGACTTGCAGCAGTTCTTC. The encoded protein is CASSLAGVVDLQQFF. The chain recombines TRBV7-9 with TRBJ2-1; D is perhaps TRBD2 (5 bases). Trimming left V 0 bases short and J 11 bases short, with 17 bases between. The CDR3 length is 15 residues. CDR1 is SEHNR, CDR2 FQNEAQ, per germline (reference sequence).